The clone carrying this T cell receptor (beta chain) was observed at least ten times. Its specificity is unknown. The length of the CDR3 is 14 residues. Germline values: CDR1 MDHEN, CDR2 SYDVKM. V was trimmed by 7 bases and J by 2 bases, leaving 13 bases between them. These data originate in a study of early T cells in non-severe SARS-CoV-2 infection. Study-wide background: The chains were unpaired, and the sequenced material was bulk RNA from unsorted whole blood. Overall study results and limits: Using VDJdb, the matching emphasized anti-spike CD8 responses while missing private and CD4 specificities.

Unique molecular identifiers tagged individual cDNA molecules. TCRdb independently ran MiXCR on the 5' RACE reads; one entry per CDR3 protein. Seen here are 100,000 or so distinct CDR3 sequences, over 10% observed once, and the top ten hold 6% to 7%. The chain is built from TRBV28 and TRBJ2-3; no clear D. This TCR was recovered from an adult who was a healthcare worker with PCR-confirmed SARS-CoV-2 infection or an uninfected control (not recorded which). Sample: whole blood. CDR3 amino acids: CASTYGRATDTQYF. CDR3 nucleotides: TGTGCCAGCACTTATGGTAGGGCCACAGATACGCAGTATTTT.